Listed below are T cell receptor beta chains from one sample, sequenced in a study of CD8+ T cells in alopecia areata. Sequencing used immunoSEQ multiplex PCR; TCRdb keeps in-frame clones, though not all of them. Counted here are more than 200,000 clones, less than 80% occurring once; the ten biggest clones make up around 1.2%. The sequenced sample was CD4+ T cells sorted from blood, obtained at week 0. Receptors were obtained from a human donor with alopecia areata. The CDR3 runs from the conserved cysteine through the conserved F or W. The D gene is left open where the match is weak. The size of a clone is reported for some rows only, either as once, few or many, or as a class for expanded clones.

.	TRBV7-2	.	TRBJ2-7	CASSHRADYEQYF	TGTGCCAGCAGCCACAGGGCGGATTACGAGCAGTACTTC
.	TRBV9	once	TRBJ1-1	CASSVAGNTEAFF	TGTGCCAGCAGCGTCGCGGGGAACACTGAAGCTTTCTTT
.	TRBV2	few	TRBJ1-1	CASSDQGSTEAFF	TGTGCCAGCAGTGACCAGGGGAGCACTGAAGCTTTCTTT
.	TRBV29-1	.	TRBJ2-1	CSGLGRVSYNEQFF	TGCAGCGGCCTAGGTCGGGTCTCCTACAATGAGCAGTTCTTC
TRBD2	TRBV7-8	few	TRBJ2-5	CASSDSGGGKTQYF	TGTGCCAGCAGTGATAGCGGGGGCGGGAAGACCCAGTACTTC
TRBD1	TRBV4-2	.	TRBJ1-1	CAFDRVGAFF	TGTGCCTTCGACAGGGTCGGAGCTTTCTTT
.	TRBV29-1	.	TRBJ1-2	CSVEVPGIYYGYTF	TGCAGCGTTGAAGTCCCGGGGATTTACTATGGCTACACCTTC
.	TRBV2	once	TRBJ2-3	CASSEQGWVSDTQYF	TGTGCCAGCAGTGAACAGGGATGGGTATCAGATACGCAGTATTTT
.	TRBV29-1	.	TRBJ2-1	CSVLGESSYNEQFF	TGCAGCGTTTTGGGGGAGAGCTCCTACAATGAGCAGTTCTTC
.	TRBV5-1	few	TRBJ1-2	CASSPSDVEGYTF	TGCGCCAGCAGCCCCTCCGATGTGGAGGGCTACACCTTC
.	TRBV4-1	few	TRBJ1-4	CASSQETFTTNEKLFF	TGCGCCAGCAGCCAAGAGACATTCACAACTAATGAAAAACTGTTTTTT
TRBD2	TRBV4-2	.	TRBJ2-3	CASSLRLAGTDTQYF	TGTGCCAGCAGCCTTCGACTAGCGGGCACAGATACGCAGTATTTT
.	TRBV27	.	TRBJ2-4	CASSYLPAKNIQYF	TGTGCCAGCAGTTACCTACCAGCCAAAAACATTCAGTACTTC
.	TRBV18	once	TRBJ2-3	CASSPPGQTDTQYF	TGTGCCAGCTCACCCCCTGGACAGACAGATACGCAGTATTTT
.	TRBV29-1	.	TRBJ1-1	CSVAPWLTEAFF	TGCAGCGTGGCCCCCTGGCTCACTGAAGCTTTCTTT
.	TRBV29-1	.	TRBJ2-2	CSVGPAGPLTGELFF	TGCAGCGTGGGGCCCGCAGGGCCGCTCACCGGGGAGCTGTTTTTT